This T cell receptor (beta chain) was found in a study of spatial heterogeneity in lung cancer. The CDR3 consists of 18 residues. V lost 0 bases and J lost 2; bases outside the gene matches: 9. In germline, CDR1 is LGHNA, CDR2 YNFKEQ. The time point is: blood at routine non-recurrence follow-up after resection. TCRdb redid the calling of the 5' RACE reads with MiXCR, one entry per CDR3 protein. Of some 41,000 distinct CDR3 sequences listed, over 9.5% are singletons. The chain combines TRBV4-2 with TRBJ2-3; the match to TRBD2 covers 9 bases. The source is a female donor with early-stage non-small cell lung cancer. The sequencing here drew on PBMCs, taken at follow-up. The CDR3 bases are TGTGCCAGCAGCCAAGAGGTCGGGGTAGCGGGAGTCACAGATACGCAGTATTTT. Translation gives CASSQEVGVAGVTDTQYF.